This T cell receptor beta chain was recovered during a study of blood T cell repertoires in COVID-19. In the study overall: T cells, B-cell-depleted T cells, or PBMCs provided the cDNA or gDNA that served as material.

Authors' processing steps: Estimates of nucleated cell counts were drawn from the amplification of reference gene primers. Produced via immunoSEQ multiplex PCR; TCRdb's table is partial and in-frame only. From that table come the V and J calls and clone size; the DNA was used to work out D and trimming. The repertoire holds 25,000 to 35,000 clones, 72% seen once, with around a fifth in the top ten. The sequenced sample was peripheral blood. The TCR originated in a boy aged 2 to 10 with active or convalescent COVID-19.

In DNA, the CDR3 is TGTGCCAGCAGTTACTCTGGCAGAGCGCTCGAAGCTTTCTTT. Amino acids: CASSYSGRALEAFF. The chain joins TRBV6-5 to TRBJ1-1; D not resolved. CDR1 and CDR2 from the germline V gene are MNHEY and SVGAGI. The CDR3 runs 14 residues. Trimming cost V 0 bases and J 8 bases, with 13 bases left between them.